These 5 T cell receptor beta chains were sequenced from one sample in a study of cytomegalovirus exposure and HLA in healthy donors. Profiling relied on immunoSEQ multiplex PCR, and the TCRdb table lists in-frame clones only, not all of them. This sample has some 150,000 clones, with 85% to 90% found just once. Sequencing was carried out using PBMCs. Receptors were obtained from a man younger than 35 in good health and CMV-seronegative.

Here the CDR3 DNA reads TGTGCCAGCAGCTTAGGCGGGATCACAGATACGCAGTATTTT. As protein: CASSLGGITDTQYF. This chain connects TRBV13 to TRBJ2-3; D possibly corresponds to TRBD2 (5 bases). Deletions cut 0 bases from V and 2 bases from J, with 6 bases between. This CDR3 has 14 amino acids. From germline, CDR1 is PRHDT and CDR2 FYEKMQ (reference sequence).

The J gene is TRBJ2-7, the V gene TRBV6-1; possibly TRBD1 for D (6 bases). Germline assignment: CDR1 MNHNS and CDR2 SASEGT. Trimming took off 8 bases at V and 4 bases at J, with 9 bases between the two ends. The CDR3 loop spans 11 amino acids. CDR3: CASGQSYEQYV. CDR3 DNA sequence: TGTGCCAGCGGACAGAGTTACGAGCAGTACGTC.

This clone was seen many times. The chain has TRBV10-3 and TRBJ1-4; D is uncertain. This CDR3 is 14 amino acids long. Germline lookup yields CDR1 ENHRY and CDR2 SYGVKD. The V gene lost 3 bases and the J gene lost 5 bases, with 10 bases spanning the gap. CDR3 bases: TGTGCCATCAGTGAACAACGGGTGAATGAAAAACTGTTTTTT. It codes for CAISEQRVNEKLFF.

This clone was counted once. CDR3 amino acids: CASSFLGQGLGNTGELFF. CDR3 nucleotide sequence: TGTGCCAGCAGTTTCCTCGGACAGGGGCTGGGAAACACCGGGGAGCTGTTTTTT. The chain is built from TRBV28 and TRBJ2-2; 9 positions match TRBD1. V was pared by 3 bases and J by 2 bases, with 10 bases of the junction left unmatched. The germline gives CDR1 MDHEN, CDR2 SYDVKM. The CDR3 is made up of 18 amino acids.

This chain uses TRBV13 with TRBJ1-1, with D maybe TRBD1 (6 bases). Germline V lookup: CDR1 PRHDT, CDR2 FYEKMQ (reference sequence). Trimming cost V 8 bases and J 6 bases, with 16 bases left between them. There are 13 residues in the CDR3. The CDR3 is CASGTGTLSEAFF. The CDR3 DNA reads TGTGCCAGCGGCACAGGGACCCTTTCTGAAGCTTTCTTT.